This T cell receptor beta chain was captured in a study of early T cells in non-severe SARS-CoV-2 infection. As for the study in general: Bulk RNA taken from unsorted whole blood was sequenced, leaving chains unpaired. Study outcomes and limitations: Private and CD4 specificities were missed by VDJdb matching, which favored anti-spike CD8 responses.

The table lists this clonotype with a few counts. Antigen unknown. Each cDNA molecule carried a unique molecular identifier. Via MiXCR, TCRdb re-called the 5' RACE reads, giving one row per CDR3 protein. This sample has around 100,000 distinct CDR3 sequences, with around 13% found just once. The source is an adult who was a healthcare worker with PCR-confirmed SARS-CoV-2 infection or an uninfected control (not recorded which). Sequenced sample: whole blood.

CDR3 loop: CASSPRTSGSGGEQFF. In nucleotides, the CDR3 is TGTGCCAGCAGCCCACGGACTAGCGGGAGTGGAGGTGAGCAGTTCTTC. The chain links TRBV7-8 to TRBJ2-1; TRBD2 matches 13 bases. This CDR3 spans 16 amino acids. The J segment lost 9 bases and the V segment lost 5 bases, leaving 10 bases of the junction unmatched. The germline gives CDR1 SGHVS, CDR2 FQNEAQ.